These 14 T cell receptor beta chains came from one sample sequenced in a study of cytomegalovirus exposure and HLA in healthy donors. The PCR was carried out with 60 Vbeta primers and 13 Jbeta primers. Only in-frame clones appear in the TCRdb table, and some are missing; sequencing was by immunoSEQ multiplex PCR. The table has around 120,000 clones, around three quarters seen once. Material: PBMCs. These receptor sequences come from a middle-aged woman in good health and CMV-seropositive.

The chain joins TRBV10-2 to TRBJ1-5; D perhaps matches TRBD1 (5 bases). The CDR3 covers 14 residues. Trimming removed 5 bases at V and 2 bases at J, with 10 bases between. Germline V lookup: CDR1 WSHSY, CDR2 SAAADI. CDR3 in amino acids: CASSTGVGNQPQHF. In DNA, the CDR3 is TGCGCCAGCAGTACAGGTGTTGGCAATCAGCCCCAGCATTTT.

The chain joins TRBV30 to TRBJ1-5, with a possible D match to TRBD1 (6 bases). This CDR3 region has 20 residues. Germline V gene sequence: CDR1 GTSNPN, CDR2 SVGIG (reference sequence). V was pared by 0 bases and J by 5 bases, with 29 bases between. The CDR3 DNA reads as TGTGCCTGGAGTGTACGGACTAGCGGGGGGAGCGGGGGGCGGTATCAGCCCCAGCATTTT. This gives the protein CAWSVRTSGGSGGRYQPQHF.

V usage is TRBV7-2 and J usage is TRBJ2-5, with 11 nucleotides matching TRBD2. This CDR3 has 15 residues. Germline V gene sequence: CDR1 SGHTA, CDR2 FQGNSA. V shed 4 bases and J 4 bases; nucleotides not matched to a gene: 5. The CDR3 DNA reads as TGTGCCAGCAGCTCCAACGGACTAGCGGGAGAGACCCAGTACTTC. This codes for CASSSNGLAGETQYF. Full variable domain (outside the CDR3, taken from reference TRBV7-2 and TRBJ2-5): GAGVSQSPSNKVTEKGKDVELRCDPISGHTALYWYRQSLGQGLEFLIYFQGNSAPDKSGLPSDRFSAERTGGSVSTLTIQRTQQEDSAVYLCASSSNGLAGETQYFGPGTRLLVL.

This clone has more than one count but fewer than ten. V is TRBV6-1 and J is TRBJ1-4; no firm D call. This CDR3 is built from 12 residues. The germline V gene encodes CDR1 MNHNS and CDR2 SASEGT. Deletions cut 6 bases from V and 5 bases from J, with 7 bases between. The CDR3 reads CASRGPNEKLFF. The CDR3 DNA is TGTGCCAGCAGGGGCCCCAATGAAAAACTGTTTTTT.

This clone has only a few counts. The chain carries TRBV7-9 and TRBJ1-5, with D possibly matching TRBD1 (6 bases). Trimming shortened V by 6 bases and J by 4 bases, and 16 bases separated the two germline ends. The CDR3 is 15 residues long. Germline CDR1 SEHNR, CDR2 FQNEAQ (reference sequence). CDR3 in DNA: TGTGCCAGCAGTCTCGCGGGGGCGGCGAATCAGCCCCAGCATTTT. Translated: CASSLAGAANQPQHF.

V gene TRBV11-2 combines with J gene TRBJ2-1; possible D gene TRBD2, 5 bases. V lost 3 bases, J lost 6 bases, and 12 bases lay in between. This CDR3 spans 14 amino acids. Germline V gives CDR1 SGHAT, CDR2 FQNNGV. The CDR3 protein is CASSFQPSSNEQFF. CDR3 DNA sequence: TGTGCCAGCAGCTTTCAGCCTAGCAGCAATGAGCAGTTCTTC. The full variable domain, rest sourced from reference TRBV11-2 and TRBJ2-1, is EAGVAQSPRYKIIEKRQSVAFWCNPISGHATLYWYQQILGQGPKLLIQFQNNGVVDDSQLPKDRFSAERLKGVDSTLKIQPAKLEDSAVYLCASSFQPSSNEQFFGPGTRLTVL.

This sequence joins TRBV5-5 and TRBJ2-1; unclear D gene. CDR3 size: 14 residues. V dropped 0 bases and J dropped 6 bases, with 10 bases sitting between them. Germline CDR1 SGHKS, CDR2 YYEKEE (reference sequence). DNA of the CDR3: TGTGCCAGCAGCTTGGATTCATGGAGCAATGAGCAGTTCTTC. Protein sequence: CASSLDSWSNEQFF.

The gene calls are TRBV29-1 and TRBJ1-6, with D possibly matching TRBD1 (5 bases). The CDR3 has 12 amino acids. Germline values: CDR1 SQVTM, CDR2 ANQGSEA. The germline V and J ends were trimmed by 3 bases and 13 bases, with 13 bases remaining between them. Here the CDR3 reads CSVEEGSGPLHF. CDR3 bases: TGCAGCGTTGAGGAGGGGTCAGGCCCCCTCCACTTT.

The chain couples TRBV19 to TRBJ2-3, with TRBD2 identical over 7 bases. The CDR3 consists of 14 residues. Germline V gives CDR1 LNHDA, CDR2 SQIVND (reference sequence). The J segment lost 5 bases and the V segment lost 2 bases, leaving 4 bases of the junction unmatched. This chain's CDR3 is CASSIWLAVDTQYF. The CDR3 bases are TGTGCCAGTAGTATATGGCTAGCGGTAGATACGCAGTATTTT.

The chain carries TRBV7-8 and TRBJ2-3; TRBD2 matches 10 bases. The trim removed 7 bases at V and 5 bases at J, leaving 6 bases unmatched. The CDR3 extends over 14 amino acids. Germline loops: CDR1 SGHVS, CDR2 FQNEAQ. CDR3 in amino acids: CASTPGLARDTQYF. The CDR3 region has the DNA TGTGCCAGCACCCCGGGACTAGCGAGAGATACGCAGTATTTT.

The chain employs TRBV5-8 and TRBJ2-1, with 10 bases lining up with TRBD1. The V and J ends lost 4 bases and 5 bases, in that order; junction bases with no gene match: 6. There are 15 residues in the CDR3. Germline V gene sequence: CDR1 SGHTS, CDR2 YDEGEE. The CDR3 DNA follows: TGTGCCAGCAGCGAGGGACAGGGGCCCAACAATGAGCAGTTCTTC. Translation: CASSEGQGPNNEQFF.

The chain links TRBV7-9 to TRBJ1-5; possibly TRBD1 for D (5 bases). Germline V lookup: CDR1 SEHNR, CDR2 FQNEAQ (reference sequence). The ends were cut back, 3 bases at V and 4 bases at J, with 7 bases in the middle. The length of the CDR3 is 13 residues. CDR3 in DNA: TGTGCCAGCAGCTTGACAGCGAATCAGCCCCAGCATTTT. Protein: CASSLTANQPQHF.

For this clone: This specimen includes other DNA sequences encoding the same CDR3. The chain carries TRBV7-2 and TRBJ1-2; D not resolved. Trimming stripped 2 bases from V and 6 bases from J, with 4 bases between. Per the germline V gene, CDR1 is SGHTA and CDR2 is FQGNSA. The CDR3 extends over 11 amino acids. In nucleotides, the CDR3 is TGTGCCAGCAGCTTAAGAGATGGCTACACCTTC. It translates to CASSLRDGYTF. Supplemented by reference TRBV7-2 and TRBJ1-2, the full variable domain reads GAGVSQSPSNKVTEKGKDVELRCDPISGHTALYWYRQSLGQGLEFLIYFQGNSAPDKSGLPSDRFSAERTGGSVSTLTIQRTQQEDSAVYLCASSLRDGYTFGSGTRLTVV.

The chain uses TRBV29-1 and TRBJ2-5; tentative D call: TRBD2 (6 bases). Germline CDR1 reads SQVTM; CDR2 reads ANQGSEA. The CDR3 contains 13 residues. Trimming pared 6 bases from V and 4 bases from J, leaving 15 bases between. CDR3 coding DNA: TGCAGCGTGGACCGGGGGAAATCAGAGACCCAGTACTTC. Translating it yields CSVDRGKSETQYF. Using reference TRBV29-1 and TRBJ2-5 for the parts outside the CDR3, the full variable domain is SAVISQKPSRDICQRGTSLTIQCQVDSQVTMMFWYRQQPGQSLTLIATANQGSEATYESGFVIDKFPISRPNLTFSTLTVSNMSPEDSSIYLCSVDRGKSETQYFGPGTRLLVL.